This T cell receptor (beta chain) was sequenced in a study of sequential checkpoint blockade in melanoma. The wider study: First-line arms were nivolumab then ipilimumab, or the reverse, randomized 1:1.

Treatment indicated: randomized to nivolumab then ipilimumab (arm A) or the reverse (arm B). Patients had received no earlier DNA-damaging chemotherapy. PBMC sorting kept live CD3+CD8+ cells without CD19 or CD56. Profiling relied on immunoSEQ multiplex PCR, and the TCRdb table lists in-frame clones only, not all of them. The repertoire includes around 26,000 clones, 77% of them detected once, and about a fifth sits in the top ten. CDR1 SQVTM and CDR2 ANQGSEA come from the germline V gene. The CDR3 is 16 amino acids. The V gene lost 6 bases and the J gene lost 0 bases, with 20 bases spanning the gap. The sequences come from CD8+ T cells sorted from blood (inferred from file names), collected from a patient given nivolumab and ipilimumab in sequence. The chain combines TRBV29-1 with TRBJ1-1, with D tentatively TRBD1 (5 bases). This clonotype was sampled from a human donor with melanoma. CDR3 DNA: TGCAGCGTCCTGACAGTCTCGTCAGAAATGAACACTGAAGCTTTCTTT. Amino acids: CSVLTVSSEMNTEAFF.